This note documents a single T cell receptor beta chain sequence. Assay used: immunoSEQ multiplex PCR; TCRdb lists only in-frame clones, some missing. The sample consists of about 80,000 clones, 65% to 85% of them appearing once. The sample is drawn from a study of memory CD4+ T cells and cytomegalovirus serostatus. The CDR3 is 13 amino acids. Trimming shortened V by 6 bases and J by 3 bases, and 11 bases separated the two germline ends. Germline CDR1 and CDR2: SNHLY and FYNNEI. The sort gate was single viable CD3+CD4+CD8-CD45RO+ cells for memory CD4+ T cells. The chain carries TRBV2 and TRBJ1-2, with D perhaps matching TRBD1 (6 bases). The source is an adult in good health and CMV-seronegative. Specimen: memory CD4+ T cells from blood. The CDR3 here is CASREGTYYGYTF. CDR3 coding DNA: TGTGCCAGCAGGGAGGGGACATACTATGGCTACACCTTC.